The subject of this entry is one T cell receptor beta chain. The antigen remains unidentified. These data are taken from a study of regulatory T cells in long-lasting Graves disease. Findings and limits, study-wide: Authors noted too few samples as a limitation. The TCR repertoire of persistent Graves' patients was less diverse than that of newly diagnosed ones.

Time point denoted: newly diagnosed GD, antithyroid drugs for less than 3 months. Generation of the TCR library employed RNA extracted from PBMCs. The germline CDR1 and CDR2 sequences are LNHDA and SQIVND (reference sequence). V shed 7 bases and J shed 0 bases, with 15 bases lying between them. The CDR3 extends over 15 amino acids. Construction of the TCR beta libraries employed iRepertoire HTBI primers in conjunction with Arm-PCR of CDR3 regions. TCRdb used MiXCR to reprocess the multiplex PCR reads, holding one entry per CDR3 protein. The sample has approximately 540,000 distinct CDR3 sequences, around 13% seen once; the top ten hold roughly 8.9%. This same sample was also taken into another study, of T cells in Graves' hyperthyroidism and ophthalmopathy. That study adds: Patients between 18 and 65 years old had hyperthyroidism, newly diagnosed and lasting under 2 months. Uncontrolled infection, other autoimmune disease, pregnancy or lactation barred patients from enrollment.

This rearrangement joins TRBV19 to TRBJ1-1; D gene ambiguous. This material consisted of peripheral blood mononuclear cells (PBMCs), taken at new diagnosis, from a patient treated with antithyroid drugs. The TCR originated in a woman aged 25 to 39 with Graves disease. The CDR3 region is CASTHRGGMNTEAFF. The CDR3 DNA sequence: TGTGCCAGTACCCATCGGGGAGGCATGAACACTGAAGCTTTCTTT.